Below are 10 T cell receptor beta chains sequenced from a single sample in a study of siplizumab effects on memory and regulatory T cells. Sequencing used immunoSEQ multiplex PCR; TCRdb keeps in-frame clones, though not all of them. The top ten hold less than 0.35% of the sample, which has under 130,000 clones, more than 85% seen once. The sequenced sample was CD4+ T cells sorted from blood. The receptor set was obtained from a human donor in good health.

As DNA, the CDR3 is TGTGCCAGCAGTGGAAGCCAGGGGGCCGCCTACAATGAGCAGTTCTTC. This gives the protein CASSGSQGAAYNEQFF. The rearrangement joins TRBV6-1 to TRBJ2-1, with TRBD1 matching over 8 bases. Germline V gene data show CDR1 as MNHNS and CDR2 as SASEGT. This CDR3 region has 16 residues. J gave up 2 bases and V 4 bases, and 7 bases lay outside the gene matches.

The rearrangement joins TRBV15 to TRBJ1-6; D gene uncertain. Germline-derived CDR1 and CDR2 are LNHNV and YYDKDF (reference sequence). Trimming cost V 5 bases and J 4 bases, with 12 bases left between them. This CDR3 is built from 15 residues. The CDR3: CATSLGRDYNSPLHF. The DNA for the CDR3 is TGTGCCACCAGCCTTGGCCGGGATTATAATTCACCCCTCCACTTT.

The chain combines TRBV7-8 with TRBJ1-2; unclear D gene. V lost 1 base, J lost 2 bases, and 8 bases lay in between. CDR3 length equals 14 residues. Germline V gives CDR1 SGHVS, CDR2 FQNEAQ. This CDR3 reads CASSLGRVNYGYTF. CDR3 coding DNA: TGTGCCAGCAGCTTAGGACGGGTAAACTATGGCTACACCTTC.

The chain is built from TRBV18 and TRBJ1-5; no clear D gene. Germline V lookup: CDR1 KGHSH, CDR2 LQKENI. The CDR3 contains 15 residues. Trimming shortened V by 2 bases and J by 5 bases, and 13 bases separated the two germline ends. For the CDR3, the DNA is TGTGCCAGCTCACCAGTTTCGGGCGCCTATCAGCCCCAGCATTTT. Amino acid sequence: CASSPVSGAYQPQHF.

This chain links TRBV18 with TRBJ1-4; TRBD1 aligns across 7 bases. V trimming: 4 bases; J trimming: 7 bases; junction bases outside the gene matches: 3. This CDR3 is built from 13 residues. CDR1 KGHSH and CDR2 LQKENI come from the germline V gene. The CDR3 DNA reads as TGTGCCAGCTCACGAGGGGGCGGTGAAAAACTGTTTTTT. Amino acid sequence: CASSRGGGEKLFF.

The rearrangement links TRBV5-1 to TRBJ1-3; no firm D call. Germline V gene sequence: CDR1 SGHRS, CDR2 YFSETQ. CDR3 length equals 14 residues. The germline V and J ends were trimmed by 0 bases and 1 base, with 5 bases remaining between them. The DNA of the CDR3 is TGCGCCAGCAGCTTGGAGGTTTCTGGAAACACCATATATTTT. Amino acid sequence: CASSLEVSGNTIYF.

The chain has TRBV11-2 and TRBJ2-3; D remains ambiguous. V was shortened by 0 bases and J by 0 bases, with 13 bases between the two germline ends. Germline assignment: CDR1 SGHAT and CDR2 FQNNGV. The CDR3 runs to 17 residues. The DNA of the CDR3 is TGTGCCAGCAGCTTAGAATTGAGTACAACTAGCACAGATACGCAGTATTTT. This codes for CASSLELSTTSTDTQYF. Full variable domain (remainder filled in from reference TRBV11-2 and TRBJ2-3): EAGVAQSPRYKIIEKRQSVAFWCNPISGHATLYWYQQILGQGPKLLIQFQNNGVVDDSQLPKDRFSAERLKGVDSTLKIQPAKLEDSAVYLCASSLELSTTSTDTQYFGPGTRLTVL.

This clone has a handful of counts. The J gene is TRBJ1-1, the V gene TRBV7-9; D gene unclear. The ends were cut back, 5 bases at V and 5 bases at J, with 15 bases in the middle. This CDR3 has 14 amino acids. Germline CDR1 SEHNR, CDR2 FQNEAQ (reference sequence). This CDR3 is CASSPRTGSTEAFF. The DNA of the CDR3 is TGTGCCAGCAGCCCCCGGACCGGGAGTACTGAAGCTTTCTTT.

CDR3 nucleotides: TGTGCCAGCAGCCAAGATAGTAGGCGTGGGGGCAAAAACATTCAGTACTTC. Translation gives CASSQDSRRGGKNIQYF. The rearrangement joins TRBV4-2 to TRBJ2-4; D tentatively fits TRBD1 or TRBD2 (5 bases each). V was shortened by 0 bases and J by 3 bases, with 15 bases between the two germline ends. Germline CDR1 and CDR2: LGHNA and YNFKEQ. This CDR3 spans 17 amino acids.

The chain's CDR3 is CAISETGTSSYEQYF. The CDR3 DNA reads TGTGCCATCAGTGAGACCGGGACTAGCTCCTACGAGCAGTACTTC. This chain links TRBV10-3 with TRBJ2-7; 8 bases are shared with TRBD2. Per the germline V gene, CDR1 is ENHRY and CDR2 is SYGVKD. V shed 2 bases and J 0 bases; nucleotides not matched to a gene: 3. The CDR3 has 15 amino acids.